This is a list of T cell receptor beta chains from one sample in a study of blood T cells in healthy people across ages. From the 5' RACE reads, TCRdb called clonotypes with MiXCR, one entry per CDR3 protein. The sample lists some 920,000 distinct CDR3 sequences; roughly 51% were seen once. The sample was blood. The receptor set was obtained from a woman in her sixties in good health. CDR3s include the opening cysteine and the closing phenylalanine or tryptophan.

V: TRBV3-1; CDR3: CASSQIAGAYEQYF
V: TRBV7-8; CDR3: CASSRSYERLAGAKNIQYF
V: TRBV12-3/TRBV12-4; CDR3: CASKPEGTGNTGELFF
V: TRBV6-5; CDR3: CASSHREGQETQYF
V: TRBV12-3/TRBV12-4; CDR3: CASSLGRGARELFF
V: TRBV7-2; CDR3: CASSPRGQGIYQPQHF
V: TRBV12-3/TRBV12-4; CDR3: CASSLTTSSYEQYF
V: TRBV6-5; CDR3: CASSPHKNTGELFF
V: TRBV21-1; CDR3: CASSRKAACAYEQYF
V: TRBV28; CDR3: CASSWLTEQYF
V: TRBV12-3/TRBV12-4; CDR3: CASSNSYAYEQYF
V: TRBV28; CDR3: CASRPTGLASDTQYF
V: TRBV4-2; CDR3: CASSPTEGESYEQYF
V: TRBV10-3; CDR3: CAISMDIYEQYF
V: TRBV7-8; CDR3: CASSLILEGTDTQYF
V: TRBV19; CDR3: CASANDHVSSTDTQYF
V: TRBV30; CDR3: CAWRDRYEQYF
V: TRBV9; CDR3: CASSVVLLGEQFF
V: TRBV20-1; CDR3: CSARDEGGGQFF
V: TRBV4-3; CDR3: CASSQVAFGGTEAFF
V: TRBV7-2; CDR3: CASSRERTNYGYTF
V: TRBV27; CDR3: CASSPSRGYNSPLHF
V: TRBV29-1; CDR3: CSALLAGGLYPDNEQFF
V: TRBV20-1; CDR3: CSALGGTDGNTF
V: TRBV7-2; CDR3: CAISLFGWESDTQYF
V: TRBV6-2/TRBV6-3; CDR3: CASSYQNRDRGLAKNIQYF
V: TRBV12-3/TRBV12-4; CDR3: CASSPLSPRVAGQFF
V: TRBV10-3; CDR3: CAIVSVGPASGKNIQYF
V: TRBV7-8; CDR3: CASSLSNVAETQYF
V: TRBV28; CDR3: CASCLGQSSGANVLTF
V: TRBV4-1; CDR3: CASSPPGTGRYEQYF
V: TRBV28; CDR3: CASGLAAYQETQYF
V: TRBV6-5; CDR3: CASSSLLAGGSGANVLTF
V: TRBV28; CDR3: CASSAEGVWYEQYF
V: TRBV9; CDR3: CASSVVGGRNEQFF